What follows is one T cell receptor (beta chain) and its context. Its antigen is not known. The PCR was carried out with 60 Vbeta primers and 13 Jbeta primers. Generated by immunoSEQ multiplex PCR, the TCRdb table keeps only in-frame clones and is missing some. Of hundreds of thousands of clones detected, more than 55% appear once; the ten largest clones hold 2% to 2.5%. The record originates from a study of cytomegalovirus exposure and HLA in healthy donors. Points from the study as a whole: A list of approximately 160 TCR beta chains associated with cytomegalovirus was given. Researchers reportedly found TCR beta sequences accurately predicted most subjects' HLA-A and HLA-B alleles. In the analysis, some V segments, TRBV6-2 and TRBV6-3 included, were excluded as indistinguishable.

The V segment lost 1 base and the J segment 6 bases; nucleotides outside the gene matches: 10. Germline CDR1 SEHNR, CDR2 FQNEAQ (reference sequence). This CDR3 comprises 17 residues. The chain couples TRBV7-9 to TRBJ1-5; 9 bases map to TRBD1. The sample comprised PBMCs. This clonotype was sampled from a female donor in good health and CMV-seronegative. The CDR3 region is CASSLVIGGQGVQPQHF. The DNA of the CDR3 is TGTGCCAGCAGCTTAGTCATTGGGGGACAGGGCGTTCAGCCCCAGCATTTT.